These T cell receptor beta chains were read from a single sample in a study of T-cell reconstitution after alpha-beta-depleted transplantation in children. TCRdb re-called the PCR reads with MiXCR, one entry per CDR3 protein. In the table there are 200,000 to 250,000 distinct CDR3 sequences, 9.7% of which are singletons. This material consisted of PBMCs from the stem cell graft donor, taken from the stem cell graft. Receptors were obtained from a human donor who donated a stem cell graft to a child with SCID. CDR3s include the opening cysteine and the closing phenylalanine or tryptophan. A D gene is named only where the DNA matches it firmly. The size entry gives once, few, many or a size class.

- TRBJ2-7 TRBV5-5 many CASARLPISSYEQYF TGTGCCTCCGCGCGACTACCGATAAGCTCCTACGAGCAGTACTTC
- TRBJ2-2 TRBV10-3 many CAISAGMNTGELFF TGTGCCATCAGTGCAGGGATGAACACCGGGGAGCTGTTTTTT
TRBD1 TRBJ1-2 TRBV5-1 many CASSTGDRRSYGYTF TGCGCCAGCAGCACAGGGGACAGGCGTTCCTATGGCTACACCTTC
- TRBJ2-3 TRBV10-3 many CAISDPGIQGADTQYF TGTGCCATCAGTGACCCGGGGATCCAAGGGGCAGATACGCAGTATTTT
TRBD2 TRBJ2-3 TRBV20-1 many CSARRAGVTDTQYF TGCAGTGCCCGGCGGGCGGGGGTTACAGATACGCAGTATTTT
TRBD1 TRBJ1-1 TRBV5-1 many CASSLEGAGNTEAFF TGCGCCAGCAGCTTGGAGGGGGCCGGGAACACTGAAGCTTTCTTT
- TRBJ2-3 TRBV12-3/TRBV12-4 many CASSLLGAQTGTQYF TGTGCCAGCAGTTTGTTAGGGGCACAGACGGGAACGCAGTATTTT
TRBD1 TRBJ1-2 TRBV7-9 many CASSYSQTGGDGYTF TGTGCCAGCAGCTACTCTCAGACAGGGGGCGATGGCTACACCTTC
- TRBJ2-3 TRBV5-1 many CASSLFSTGEDTQYF TGCGCCAGCAGCTTGTTTTCGACCGGGGAAGATACGCAGTATTTT
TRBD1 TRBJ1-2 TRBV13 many CASSSPGDRAAFGYTF TGTGCCAGCAGCTCCCCCGGGGACAGGGCCGCTTTCGGCTACACCTTC
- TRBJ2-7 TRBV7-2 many CASSLALSAGSYEQYF TGTGCCAGCAGCCTAGCCTTATCGGCAGGATCCTACGAGCAGTACTTC
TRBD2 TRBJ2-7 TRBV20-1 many CSARDPLAGAYEQYF TGCAGTGCTAGAGATCCCCTAGCGGGAGCCTACGAGCAGTACTTC